The 18 T cell receptor beta chains below come from one sample, sequenced in a study of blood T cell repertoires in COVID-19 (dated by TCRdb to the early 2020s). Receptor amplification or capture employed the immunoSEQ multiplex PCR assay. Imported from immuneACCESS, the table was reduced by TCRdb to in-frame sequences with V and J called. These copies leave out some clones; in studies compared against another copy, an unresolved V gene accounts for under half, and the cause of the remainder is not known. For this sample there are approximately 190,000 clones; 84% appear just once. The ten largest clones take up 15% to 20% of the sample. Sequenced sample: peripheral blood. Every receptor here comes from a human donor in a cohort sampled during active COVID-19.

This chain joins TRBV7-9 and TRBJ2-4; TRBD1 aligns across 8 bases. With 4 bases clipped from V and 8 bases from J, the junction kept 7 bases outside the gene matches. The length of the CDR3 is 14 residues. Germline loops: CDR1 SEHNR, CDR2 FQNEAQ (reference sequence). CDR3 in DNA: TGTGCCAGCAGCTCGACAGGGGTCAAGGACATTCAGTACTTC. This translates into CASSSTGVKDIQYF.

The V call is TRBV6-1, the J call TRBJ2-7, with D unresolved. V dropped 1 base and J dropped 3 bases, with 10 bases sitting between them. Germline CDR1 reads MNHNS; CDR2 reads SASEGT. The CDR3 covers 14 residues. The CDR3 protein is CASSEGGSVYEQYV. The CDR3 DNA sequence: TGTGCCAGCAGTGAAGGAGGCAGCGTCTACGAGCAGTACGTC.

The chain recombines TRBV19 with TRBJ1-5; unclear D gene. The V and J ends lost 7 bases and 5 bases respectively, with 12 bases between them. This CDR3 has 13 residues. CDR1 is LNHDA and CDR2 is SQIVND in the germline V gene (reference sequence). CDR3 sequence: CASTYSLYQPQHF. CDR3 bases: TGTGCCAGTACGTACAGCCTATATCAGCCCCAGCATTTT.

As for this clone: At one end the junction does not follow the germline gene, possibly because of a read error. The rearrangement joins TRBV14 to TRBJ2-1; 9 positions agree with TRBD1. Per germline, CDR1 SGHDN and CDR2 FVKESK. The CDR3 loop spans 16 amino acids. The CDR3 region has the DNA TGTGCCAGCAGCCTTACGGGACAGGGCTCCAACAATGAGCAGTTCTTC. Translation gives CASSLTGQGSNNEQFF.

This chain links TRBV19 with TRBJ2-3; D perhaps matches TRBD1 (6 bases). Trimming removed 1 base at V and 3 bases at J, with 11 bases between. CDR3 length: 15 residues. In germline, CDR1 is LNHDA, CDR2 SQIVND (reference sequence). The CDR3 is CASSIAVGQTDTQYF. CDR3 in DNA: TGTGCCAGTAGTATAGCTGTAGGACAGACAGATACGCAGTATTTT.

In this sample, this clone turned up once. This chain connects TRBV2 to TRBJ2-2; 9 nucleotides align to TRBD1. This CDR3 is built from 16 residues. V dropped 7 bases and J dropped 4; count of bases not matched to a gene: 10. In germline, CDR1 is SNHLY, CDR2 FYNNEI. This chain's CDR3 is CASKGQGVWSTGELFF. The CDR3 nucleotides are TGTGCCAGCAAGGGACAGGGTGTTTGGAGCACCGGGGAGCTGTTTTTT.

J is TRBJ2-7 and V is TRBV6-6; TRBD1 matches at 10 bases. The CDR3 is made up of 14 amino acids. The germline gives CDR1 MNHNY, CDR2 SVGAGI (reference sequence). V dropped 4 bases and J dropped 0; count of bases not matched to a gene: 0. For the CDR3, the DNA is TGTGCCAGCAGTTGGACAGGGGGCTCCTACGAGCAGTACGTC. This translates into CASSWTGGSYEQYV.

This clone was detected only a few times. The chain employs TRBV14 and TRBJ1-6, with D possibly being TRBD1 (5 bases). The length of the CDR3 is 13 residues. Trimming removed 4 bases from V and 8 bases from J, with 9 bases in between. The V gene's germline CDR1 is SGHDN and CDR2 FVKESK. CDR3 bases: TGTGCCAGCAGCCCGGGAGGGGATTCACCCCTCCACTTT. It translates to CASSPGGDSPLHF.

The chain couples TRBV7-2 to TRBJ1-4, with D maybe TRBD1 (5 bases). CDR3 length: 17 amino acids. Per the germline V gene, CDR1 is SGHTA and CDR2 is FQGNSA. V lost 8 bases to trimming and J lost 3 bases, with 22 bases between them. CDR3 loop: CASGRGTFRRANEKLFF. As DNA, the CDR3 is TGTGCCAGCGGCCGGGGGACTTTCCGCAGGGCTAATGAAAAACTGTTTTTT.

This clone was seen a few times. This chain uses TRBV19 with TRBJ1-5; D may be TRBD1 (6 bases). Trimming took 3 bases from V and 4 from J, leaving 13 bases between them. The CDR3 has 15 amino acids. Germline CDR1 is LNHDA and CDR2 is SQIVND (reference sequence). Written as DNA, the CDR3 is TGTGCCAGTAGTATTGGTGACAGGCTTAATCAGCCCCAGCATTTT. It encodes CASSIGDRLNQPQHF.

V and J are TRBV5-5 and TRBJ1-5; 8 nucleotides align to TRBD1. Germline V gives CDR1 SGHKS, CDR2 YYEKEE (reference sequence). The CDR3 loop spans 13 amino acids. V shed 4 bases, J shed 8 bases, and the junction held 5 bases outside the gene matches. The DNA for the CDR3 is TGTGCCAGCAGCCCCAGGGGGCTGGAGCCCCAGCATTTT. It is translated as CASSPRGLEPQHF.

The chain is built from TRBV19 and TRBJ1-2; TRBD1 agrees at 10 bases. V lost 3 bases and J lost 6; bases outside the gene matches: 13. In germline, CDR1 is LNHDA, CDR2 SQIVND (reference sequence). The CDR3 has 17 residues. CDR3 DNA sequence: TGTGCCAGTAGTATGGGGACAGGGGCGGCTGTCGGAAATGGCTACACCTTC. Its protein product is CASSMGTGAAVGNGYTF.

The chain carries TRBV10-3 and TRBJ1-2; 7 bases agree with TRBD1. This CDR3 has 13 residues. The germline CDR1 and CDR2 sequences are ENHRY and SYGVKD. V was clipped by 6 bases and J by 7 bases; unmatched bases: 8. The CDR3, as DNA: TGTGCCATCAGCGGCCAGGGGGAGACTGGCTACACCTTC. Translated, it gives CAISGQGETGYTF.

The gene calls are TRBV3-1 (or the pseudogene TRBV3-2) and TRBJ2-7; the D is unclear. The germline CDR1 and CDR2 sequences are LGHDT and YNNKEL (reference sequence). The CDR3 is 12 residues long. Trimming left V 0 bases short and J 6 bases short, with 6 bases between. The CDR3 protein is CASSQDVIEQYF. The CDR3 DNA sequence: TGTGCCAGCAGCCAAGATGTCATCGAGCAGTACTTC.

The chain has TRBV28 and TRBJ2-3; 7 bases fit TRBD1. The J segment lost 14 bases and the V segment lost 2 bases, leaving 10 bases of the junction unmatched. Germline V gene lookup returns CDR1 MDHEN and CDR2 SYDVKM. This CDR3 is built from 13 residues. CDR3 coding DNA: TGTGCCAGCAGTTTAACAGGGGTGGCGAGTACGTATTTT. Protein sequence: CASSLTGVASTYF. Complete variable domain (other parts from reference TRBV28 and TRBJ2-3): DVKVTQSSRYLVKRTGEKVFLECVQDMDHENMFWYRQDPGLGLRLIYFSYDVKMKEKGDIPEGYSVSREKKERFSLILESASTNQTSMYLCASSLTGVASTYFGPGTRLTVL.

The rearrangement links TRBV7-9 to TRBJ1-4; D gene unclear. CDR3 length: 15 amino acids. Trimming removed 11 bases at V and 3 bases at J, with 19 bases between. CDR1 and CDR2 (germline): SEHNR, FQNEAQ (reference sequence). The CDR3 DNA is TGTGCCGGCCAACCCATTCACGGGGCTAATGAAAAACTGTTTTTT. Protein product: CAGQPIHGANEKLFF.

The chain couples TRBV11-2 to TRBJ2-6, with unresolved D. CDR1 and CDR2 from the germline V gene are SGHAT and FQNNGV. The CDR3 is 15 amino acids. V lost 1 base and J 4 bases, leaving 8 bases between the germline ends. The CDR3 loop reads CASSLGLLGANVLTF. For the CDR3, the DNA is TGTGCCAGCAGCTTAGGGCTTTTGGGGGCCAACGTCCTGACTTTC.

V and J are TRBV5-8 and TRBJ1-6, with a tentative D call TRBD1 (6 bases). The CDR3 sequence is 16 residues long. The V end lost 2 bases, the J end lost 10 bases, and 19 bases lay between the germline ends. Germline CDR1 SGHTS, CDR2 YDEGEE. CDR3 protein: CASSLSWGPMGSPLHF. CDR3 coding DNA: TGTGCCAGCAGCTTATCCTGGGGGCCAATGGGGTCACCCCTCCACTTT.